This T cell receptor (beta chain) comes out of a study of T cell repertoires in cytomegalovirus infection. Study-level background: Public TCR beta signature analysis indicated the presence of both CMV infection and matching HLA type. Study findings and constraints: In two of eight donors, the top clonotype was HLA-C-restricted CMV-specific. Individuals carrying CMV plus the relevant HLA were identified by cumulative frequency of public TCR beta families.

TCRdb re-called the reads through MiXCR, storing one row per CDR3 protein. The table shows about 740,000 distinct CDR3 sequences, with approximately 34% occurring only once. This clonotype was detected only a few times. What it binds is unknown. Germline-derived CDR1 and CDR2 are SEHNR and FQNEAQ (reference sequence). V dropped 1 base and J dropped 0; count of bases not matched to a gene: 12. This CDR3 is built from 19 residues. J is TRBJ1-5 and V is TRBV7-9; TRBD1 matches 7 bases. The specimen sequenced was PBMCs. The TCR comes from a human donor in good health (CMV status not recorded). Some clones in this sample may be carry-over from other donors' samples. CDR3 sequence reads: CASSLGIGGQAYSNQPQHF. Written as DNA, the CDR3 is TGTGCCAGCAGCTTAGGGATAGGCGGACAGGCTTATAGCAATCAGCCCCAGCATTTT.